This TCR beta chain was obtained from a study of T cells in Graves' hyperthyroidism and ophthalmopathy. This CDR3 has 15 amino acids. V was clipped by 5 bases and J by 5 bases, with 16 bases between them. CDR1 and CDR2 (germline): SGHRS, YFSETQ. Amplified TCR beta CDR3 regions came from RNA transcripts. TCR CDR3 regions were first amplified by RT-PCR with HTBI primers. TCRdb re-derived calls from the multiplex PCR reads in MiXCR, one entry per CDR3 protein. The sample contains roughly 330,000 distinct CDR3 sequences, roughly 17% of which appear only once. Material for sequencing was blood. This TCR was recovered from a man aged 30 to 45 with Graves' hyperthyroidism. The chain is built from TRBV5-1 and TRBJ2-2; D perhaps matches TRBD2 (6 bases). This chain's CDR3 is CASRWDPGGTGELFF. The CDR3 DNA reads as TGCGCCAGCAGATGGGACCCTGGGGGGACCGGGGAGCTGTTTTTT. Using reference TRBV5-1 and TRBJ2-2 for the parts outside the CDR3, the full variable domain is KAGVTQTPRYLIKTRGQQVTLSCSPISGHRSVSWYQQTPGQGLQFLFEYFSETQRNKGNFPGRFSGRQFSNSRSEMNVSTLELGDSALYLCASRWDPGGTGELFFGEGSRLTVL.